This T cell receptor beta chain was found in a study of control samples from healthy donors and cancer patients. The CDR3 totals 14 residues. Trimming cost V 0 bases and J 10 bases, with 15 bases left between them. In germline, CDR1 is KGHSH, CDR2 LQKENI. Sequenced by immunoSEQ multiplex PCR; TCRdb stores in-frame clones only, minus some. The profile shows over 90,000 clones, approximately 90% of them singletons. Material: blood. The V and J genes are TRBV18 and TRBJ1-2; D perhaps matches TRBD1 (6 bases). This TCR was sampled from a woman aged 18-30 years in good health. The CDR3 bases are TGTGCCAGCTCACCACCTACACAGGGCTACTTCTACACCTTC. It yields the protein CASSPPTQGYFYTF.